These 8 T cell receptor beta chains were sequenced from one sample in a study of T cells in Graves' hyperthyroidism and ophthalmopathy (dated by TCRdb to about 2019). To prepare the library, multiplex PCR was applied. Sequencing took place on an Illumina HiSeq 2000. Amplification of TCR beta CDR3 regions was carried out from RNA transcripts. For the first round of RT-PCR on the TCR CDR3, the HTBI primer set was used together with the Qiagen OneStep RT-PCR kit. Using fastp trimming at Q25 and MiXCR clonotype assembly, TCRdb reanalyzed the public sequencing data and kept in-frame beta chains. Merged by CDR3 protein, the rows form single entries marked with the most common genes and DNA. Across this sample there are 450,000 to 500,000 distinct CDR3 sequences, with 20% to 25% seen only once. Of the sample, about 49% falls within the top ten clones. Input material: blood. The origin of the receptors is an older woman with Graves' ophthalmopathy.

The chain recombines TRBV29-1 with TRBJ1-4; 8 bases line up with TRBD1. Germline V gene sequence: CDR1 SQVTM, CDR2 ANQGSEA. The V segment lost 1 base and the J segment 0 bases; nucleotides outside the gene matches: 1. The CDR3 is 15 residues long. This CDR3 reads CSVEGQGTTNEKLFF. CDR3 nucleotides: TGCAGCGTTGAAGGACAGGGGACAACTAATGAAAAACTGTTTTTT.

This chain uses TRBV19 with TRBJ2-1; D could derive from TRBD1 or TRBD2 (6 bases each). V was shortened by 5 bases and J by 4 bases, with 18 bases between the two germline ends. Germline V CDR1 and CDR2: LNHDA, SQIVND (reference sequence). This CDR3 region has 16 residues. The CDR3 loop is CASSALGGNGYNEQFF. The CDR3 DNA reads TGTGCCAGTAGTGCCCTAGGGGGGAACGGTTACAATGAGCAGTTCTTC.

V gene TRBV24-1 combines with J gene TRBJ2-3; 8 bases agree with TRBD1. The junction had 9 bases not matched to a gene; V was cut back by 4 bases and J by 4 bases. Germline loops: CDR1 KGHDR, CDR2 SFDVKD. This CDR3 has 16 amino acids. Written as DNA, the CDR3 is TGTGCCACCAGTGACTCCGACAGGGGAAGCCCAGATACGCAGTATTTT. This sequence encodes CATSDSDRGSPDTQYF.

Many counts were recorded for this clonotype. This chain links TRBV2 with TRBJ1-6, with D possibly TRBD1 on 5 matching bases. V lost 6 bases and J 12 bases, leaving 12 bases between the germline ends. The germline V gene encodes CDR1 SNHLY and CDR2 FYNNEI. CDR3 size: 12 residues. The CDR3 DNA follows: TGTGCCAGCAGGGACGGGGCAGAACCCCTCCACTTT. Protein sequence: CASRDGAEPLHF. Based on the CDR3 plus reference TRBV2 and TRBJ1-6, the full variable domain is EPEVTQTPSHQVTQMGQEVILRCVPISNHLYFYWYRQILGQKVEFLVSFYNNEISEKSEIFDDQFSVERPDGSNFTLKIRSTKLEDSAMYFCASRDGAEPLHFGNGTRLTVT.

The rearrangement joins TRBV20-1 to TRBJ2-7; weak D call: TRBD1 (7 bases). CDR1 and CDR2 from the germline V gene are DFQATT and SNEGSKA (reference sequence). The length of the CDR3 is 12 residues. CDR3 protein: CSQRGRGVEQYF. The CDR3 nucleotides are TGCAGCCAGAGAGGCAGGGGGGTCGAGCAGTACTTC.

Concerning this clonotype: One end of the junction is discordant with germline, which a read error may explain. The DNA of the CDR3 is TGCGCCAGCAGCTTAAGAGCGGGGCTAGACAATGAGCCGTTCTTC. Translating it yields CASSLRAGLDNEPFF. The rearrangement joins TRBV5-1 to TRBJ2-1, with 7 bases lining up with TRBD2. The CDR3 consists of 15 residues. Germline assignment: CDR1 SGHRS and CDR2 YFSETQ.

The chain links TRBV12-3 or TRBV12-4 to TRBJ1-5; perhaps TRBD1 as D (5 bases). V lost 1 base and J lost 9, with 13 bases in between. CDR3 length: 14 residues. CDR3 nucleotides: TGTGCCAGCAGTTTAGGGAGGGGAGGAGGGCCCCAGCATTTT. Translating it yields CASSLGRGGGPQHF.

Remarks on this clonotype: One junction end disagrees with the germline gene, perhaps due to a read error. This chain joins TRBV7-9 and TRBJ2-5; possibly TRBD1 for D (5 bases). Per germline, CDR1 SEHNR and CDR2 FQNEAQ (reference sequence). This CDR3 comprises 11 residues. As DNA, the CDR3 is TGTACCAGCAGCTACAGGGAGACCCAGTACTTC. Amino acids: CTSSYRETQYF.